A selection of T cell receptor beta chains follows, all from one sample in a study of blood T cells in healthy people across ages. TCRdb passed the 5' RACE reads through MiXCR, listing each CDR3 protein once. The data contain 550,000 to 800,000 distinct CDR3 sequences, under 25% of them seen just once; the ten biggest clones take up roughly 3.9%. Sequencing used blood. The source of these receptors is a man aged 65 to 85 in good health. Each CDR3 is given with its conserved first and last residue.

cdr3_aa: CSVKQGEGEKLFF; j_call: TRBJ1-4; v_call: TRBV29-1
cdr3_aa: CTSSRDRGSYEQYF; j_call: TRBJ2-7; v_call: TRBV6-1
cdr3_aa: CASSEAPNQGSEQFF; j_call: TRBJ2-1; v_call: TRBV2
cdr3_aa: CSASVPSGVTYEQYF; j_call: -; v_call: TRBV20-1
cdr3_aa: CSALSDGTTYEQYF; j_call: -; v_call: TRBV20-1
cdr3_aa: CSVEGSGKPDTQYF; j_call: TRBJ2-3; v_call: TRBV29-1
cdr3_aa: CASSQELDRDNEQFF; j_call: TRBJ2-1; v_call: TRBV4-2
cdr3_aa: CASSPGTEETQYF; j_call: TRBJ2-5; v_call: TRBV5-1
cdr3_aa: CASSPWTPKNIQYF; j_call: TRBJ2-4; v_call: TRBV11-2
cdr3_aa: CAIRMTGNCEQYF; j_call: TRBJ2-7; v_call: TRBV10-3
cdr3_aa: CSANSGTNTGELFF; j_call: TRBJ2-2; v_call: TRBV20-1
cdr3_aa: CASSLSIGTSYNEQFF; j_call: TRBJ2-1; v_call: TRBV27
cdr3_aa: CAWRKQGGTEAFF; j_call: TRBJ1-1; v_call: TRBV30
cdr3_aa: CASSPDGLANDEQYF; j_call: TRBJ2-7; v_call: TRBV7-8
cdr3_aa: CASSVDTSGRAGNEQFF; j_call: TRBJ2-1; v_call: TRBV9
cdr3_aa: CASSLRTGGNGYTF; j_call: TRBJ1-2; v_call: TRBV11-2
cdr3_aa: CASSQAWTGRYEQYF; j_call: -; v_call: TRBV3-1
cdr3_aa: CSARERVGNTIYF; j_call: TRBJ1-3; v_call: TRBV20-1
cdr3_aa: CSASREDTQYF; j_call: TRBJ2-3; v_call: TRBV20-1
cdr3_aa: CASSQQQGEQFF; j_call: TRBJ2-1; v_call: TRBV7-3
cdr3_aa: CAGSSQLYGYTF; j_call: TRBJ1-2; v_call: TRBV28
cdr3_aa: CASSEGQASNEQFF; j_call: TRBJ2-1; v_call: TRBV18
cdr3_aa: CASRLRAGDYEQYF; j_call: TRBJ2-7; v_call: TRBV5-6
cdr3_aa: CASRQLAGDFSYNEQFF; j_call: TRBJ2-1; v_call: TRBV4-3
cdr3_aa: CASSPGLAGVGYEQYF; j_call: -; v_call: TRBV4-1
cdr3_aa: CASSLVAGTGTRVQNIQYF; j_call: TRBJ2-4; v_call: TRBV7-2